These T cell receptor beta chains were read from a single sample in a study of beta chain features in type 1 diabetes. Method: immunoSEQ multiplex PCR; TCRdb's copy keeps in-frame clones and lacks some. The table has 600,000 to 650,000 clones, roughly 16% seen once. What was sequenced was naive CD4+ T cells from blood. These receptor sequences come from a man younger than 35 in good health. CDR3s include the opening cysteine and the closing phenylalanine or tryptophan. The D gene is left open where the match is weak. Clone size is not always given. Where it is, it says once, few, many or a class for expanded clones.

>16|TRBD2|few|TRBJ2-1|TRBV14
CASSQEWTSGDNEQFF
TGTGCCAGCAGCCAAGAGTGGACTAGCGGCGACAATGAGCAGTTCTTC
>15|TRBD1|few|TRBJ1-1|TRBV14
CASSPRTGVNTEAFF
TGTGCCAGCAGCCCGAGGACAGGGGTGAACACTGAAGCTTTCTTT
>14|TRBD2|NA|TRBJ2-5|TRBV19
CASSEWSSGETQYF
TGTGCCAGTAGTGAGTGGAGTAGCGGGGAGACCCAGTACTTC
>15|NA|NA|TRBJ1-6|TRBV7-9
CASSLVAGLNSPLHF
TGTGCCAGCAGCTTAGTTGCAGGGCTCAATTCACCCCTCCACTTT
>14|NA|NA|TRBJ2-5|TRBV5-1
CASSLSRREETQYF
TGCGCCAGCAGCTTGAGTAGGAGGGAAGAGACCCAGTACTTC
>16|NA|NA|TRBJ2-6|TRBV6-6
CASSYPRLAGANVLTF
TGTGCCAGCAGTTACCCCAGGTTGGCTGGGGCCAACGTCCTGACTTTC
>14|NA|few|TRBJ1-2|TRBV29-1
CSVVGQPSNYGYTF
TGCAGCGTTGTCGGCCAACCTTCTAACTATGGCTACACCTTC
>18|TRBD1|few|TRBJ2-6|TRBV14
CASSHQRTGPSGANVLTF
TGTGCCAGCAGCCACCAACGGACAGGCCCCTCTGGGGCCAACGTCCTGACTTTC
>16|TRBD1|few|TRBJ2-1|TRBV9
CASSSNGRGTYNEQFF
TGTGCCAGCAGCTCGAACGGCAGGGGGACCTACAATGAGCAGTTCTTC
>14|TRBD2|NA|TRBJ2-1|TRBV19
CASGLANAYNEQFF
TGTGCCAGCGGACTAGCGAATGCCTACAATGAGCAGTTCTTC
>16|NA|NA|TRBJ2-7|TRBV28
CASSLSGRAPKREQYF
TGTGCCAGCAGTTTATCGGGAAGAGCCCCGAAGAGGGAGCAGTACTTC
>14|NA|NA|TRBJ2-2|TRBV27
CASRDITNTGELFF
TGTGCCAGCCGGGACATTACGAACACCGGGGAGCTGTTTTTT
>16|NA|few|TRBJ1-4|TRBV7-9
CASSFLVGATNEKLFF
TGTGCCAGCAGCTTTTTGGTTGGGGCAACTAATGAAAAACTGTTTTTT
>17|NA|NA|TRBJ1-1|TRBV10-3
CAIRDRLGGGEDTEAFF
TGTGCCATCAGAGACCGTCTAGGCGGTGGAGAGGACACTGAAGCTTTCTTT
>15|NA|NA|TRBJ2-5|TRBV5-1
CASSSGLDYQETQYF
TGCGCCAGCAGCTCGGGTTTGGACTACCAAGAGACCCAGTACTTC
>13|NA|NA|TRBJ2-3|TRBV9
CASSVSGGDTQYF
TGTGCCAGCAGCGTTTCAGGCGGAGATACGCAGTATTTT
>16|TRBD1|few|TRBJ1-2|TRBV19
CASSIGFRDRAYGYTF
TGTGCCAGTAGTATAGGTTTCCGGGACAGGGCCTATGGCTACACCTTC
>14|NA|few|TRBJ2-7|TRBV18
CASSPGDATYEQYF
TGTGCCAGCTCACCAGGAGATGCAACCTACGAGCAGTACTTC
>15|TRBD1|NA|TRBJ1-2|TRBV4-1
CASSEGQGGLYGYTF
TGCGCCAGCAGCGAAGGACAGGGGGGCCTCTATGGCTACACCTTC
>16|NA|few|TRBJ2-3|TRBV5-1
CASSFRGSADGDTQYF
TGCGCCAGCAGCTTCAGGGGTTCGGCGGATGGAGATACGCAGTATTTT
>17|TRBD2|NA|TRBJ2-3|TRBV9
CASSPPGGGTSTDTQYF
TGTGCCAGCAGCCCTCCAGGCGGGGGGACTAGCACAGATACGCAGTATTTT
>14|TRBD1|few|TRBJ2-7|TRBV10-3
CAIRRGTAIYEQYF
TGTGCCATCAGAAGGGGGACAGCCATCTACGAGCAGTACTTC
>16|NA|few|TRBJ2-7|TRBV7-6
CASSLESGGTSYEQYF
TGTGCCAGCAGCTTAGAATCAGGCGGAACCTCCTACGAGCAGTACTTC
>16|NA|NA|TRBJ2-2|TRBV7-9
CASSPDRPANTGELFF
TGTGCCAGCAGCCCGGACAGACCCGCGAACACCGGGGAGCTGTTTTTT
>15|TRBD1|NA|TRBJ2-1|TRBV9
CASSVAQGSYNEQFF
TGTGCCAGCAGCGTAGCACAGGGGTCCTACAATGAGCAGTTCTTC
>16|NA|NA|TRBJ2-7|TRBV4-1
CASSQGYDRMGYEQYF
TGCGCCAGCAGCCAAGGATATGACAGGATGGGCTACGAGCAGTACTTC
>15|TRBD1|NA|TRBJ1-2|TRBV7-9
CASSLAGTGNYGYTF
TGTGCCAGCAGCTTAGCCGGGACAGGAAACTATGGCTACACCTTC
>13|NA|NA|TRBJ2-7|TRBV2
CASAWNPNYEQYF
TGTGCCAGCGCTTGGAACCCGAACTACGAGCAGTACTTC
>15|TRBD1|NA|TRBJ2-1|TRBV9
CASRETGHSYNEQFF
TGTGCCAGCAGAGAGACAGGGCACTCCTACAATGAGCAGTTCTTC
>17|TRBD1|NA|TRBJ1-4|TRBV25-1
CASSVSGQGLSNEKLFF
TGTGCCAGCAGTGTATCGGGACAGGGCCTATCAAATGAAAAACTGTTTTTT
>13|NA|few|TRBJ2-2|TRBV7-3
CASSTGTPGELFF
TGTGCCAGCAGCACCGGGACCCCCGGGGAGCTGTTTTTT
>15|TRBD1|few|TRBJ2-7|TRBV15
CATSRETGGTYEQYF
TGTGCCACCAGCAGAGAGACAGGGGGGACCTACGAGCAGTACTTC